This entry is about one TCR beta chain. TCRdb's table, derived via immunoSEQ multiplex PCR, lists solely in-frame clones and lacks some. The sample contains about 130,000 clones, 80% to 85% of which appear only once. This record belongs to a study of blood T cell repertoires in COVID-19. CDR3 length: 15 residues. With 0 bases clipped from V and 7 bases from J, the junction kept 5 bases outside the gene matches. The TCR was taken from a man aged 55 to 69 with acute or convalescent COVID-19. V is TRBV23-1 and J is TRBJ2-2, with 7 bases lining up with TRBD1. TRBV23-1 is classed as an ORF, of uncertain function. The material sequenced was peripheral blood. CDR3: CASSQSSRGNGELFF. The CDR3 DNA reads as TGCGCCAGCAGTCAATCGAGCAGGGGGAACGGGGAGCTGTTTTTT.